This T cell receptor beta chain is drawn from a study of technical replicates of blood from a handful of donors. A single count supports this clone. Germline CDR1 and CDR2: MNHEY and SVGAGI. J lost 5 bases, V lost 3 bases, and 5 bases had no gene match. The CDR3 has 14 residues. Data came from immunoSEQ multiplex PCR; TCRdb stores just in-frame clones and leaves some out. The profile shows about 53,000 clones, about 86% of them singletons. This sequence originates from a human donor in good health. Some clones in this sample may be carry-over from other donors' samples. Sequencing was done on a sample of PBMCs. This sequence joins TRBV6-5 and TRBJ2-7; 9 nucleotides agree with TRBD1. CDR3 in DNA: TGTGCCAGCAGTTATGGACAGGGGTCGCACGAGCAGTACTTC. Its translation: CASSYGQGSHEQYF.